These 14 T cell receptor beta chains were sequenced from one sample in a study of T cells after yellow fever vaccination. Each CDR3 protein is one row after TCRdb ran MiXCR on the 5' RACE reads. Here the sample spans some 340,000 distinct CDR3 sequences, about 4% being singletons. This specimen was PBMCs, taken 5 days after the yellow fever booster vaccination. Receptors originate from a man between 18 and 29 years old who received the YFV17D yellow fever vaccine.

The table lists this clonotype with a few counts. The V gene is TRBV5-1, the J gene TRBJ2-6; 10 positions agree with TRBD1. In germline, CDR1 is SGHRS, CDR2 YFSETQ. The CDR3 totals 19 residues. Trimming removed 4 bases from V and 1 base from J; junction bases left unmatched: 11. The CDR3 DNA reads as TGCGCCAGCAGCCCGGTGGACAGGGGGAAGTTATCTGGGGCCAACGTCCTGACTTTC. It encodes CASSPVDRGKLSGANVLTF.

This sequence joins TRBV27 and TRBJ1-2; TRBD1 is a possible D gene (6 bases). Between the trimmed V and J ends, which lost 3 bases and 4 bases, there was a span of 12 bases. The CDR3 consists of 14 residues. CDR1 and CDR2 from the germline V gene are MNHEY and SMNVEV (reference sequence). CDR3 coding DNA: TGTGCCAGCAGTTTCAGGGGCCTAGGCTATGGCTACACCTTC. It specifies CASSFRGLGYGYTF.

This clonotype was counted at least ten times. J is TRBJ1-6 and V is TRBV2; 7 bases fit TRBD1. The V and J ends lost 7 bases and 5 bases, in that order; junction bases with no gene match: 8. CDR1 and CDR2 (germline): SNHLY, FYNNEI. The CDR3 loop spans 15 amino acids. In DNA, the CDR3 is TGTGCCAGCACACCTGGGGGGACAGATAATTCACCCCTCCACTTT. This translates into CASTPGGTDNSPLHF.

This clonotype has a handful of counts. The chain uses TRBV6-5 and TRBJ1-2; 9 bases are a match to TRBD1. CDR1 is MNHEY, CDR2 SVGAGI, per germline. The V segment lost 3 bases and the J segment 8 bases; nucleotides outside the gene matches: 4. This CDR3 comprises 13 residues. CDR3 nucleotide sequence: TGTGCCAGCAGTTATGGAGGGACAGGGGGCTACACCTTC. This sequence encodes CASSYGGTGGYTF.

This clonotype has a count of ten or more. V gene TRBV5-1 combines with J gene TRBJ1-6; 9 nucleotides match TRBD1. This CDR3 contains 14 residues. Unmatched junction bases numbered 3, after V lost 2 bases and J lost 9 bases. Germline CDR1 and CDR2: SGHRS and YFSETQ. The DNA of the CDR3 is TGCGCCAGCAGCTTAGGGACAGGGAGTTCACCCCTCCACTTT. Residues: CASSLGTGSSPLHF.

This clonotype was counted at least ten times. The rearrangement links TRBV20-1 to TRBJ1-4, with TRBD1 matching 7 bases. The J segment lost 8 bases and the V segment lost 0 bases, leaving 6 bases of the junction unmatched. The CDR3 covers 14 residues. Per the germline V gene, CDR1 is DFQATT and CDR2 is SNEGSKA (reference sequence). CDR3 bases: TGCAGTGCTAGAGATGCAGGGGGAGTGGAAAAACTGTTTTTT. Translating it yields CSARDAGGVEKLFF.

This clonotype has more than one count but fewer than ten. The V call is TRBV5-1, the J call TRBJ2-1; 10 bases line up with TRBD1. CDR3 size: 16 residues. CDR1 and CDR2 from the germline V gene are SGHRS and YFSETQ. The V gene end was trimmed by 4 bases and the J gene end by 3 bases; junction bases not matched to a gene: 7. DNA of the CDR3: TGCGCCAGCAGCCCAGGACAGGGGGTCGGCTACAATGAGCAGTTCTTC. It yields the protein CASSPGQGVGYNEQFF.

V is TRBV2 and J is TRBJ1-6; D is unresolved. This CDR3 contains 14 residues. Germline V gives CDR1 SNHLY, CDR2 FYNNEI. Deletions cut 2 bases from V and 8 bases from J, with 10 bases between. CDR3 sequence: CASSENGSYSPLHF. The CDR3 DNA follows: TGTGCCAGCAGTGAAAACGGCTCCTATTCACCCCTCCACTTT.

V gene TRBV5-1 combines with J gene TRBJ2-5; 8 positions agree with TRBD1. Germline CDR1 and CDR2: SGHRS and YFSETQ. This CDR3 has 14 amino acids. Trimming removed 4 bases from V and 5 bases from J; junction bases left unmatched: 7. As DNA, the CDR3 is TGCGCCAGCAGCAAACAAGACAGGGGCGAGACCCAGTACTTC. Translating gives CASSKQDRGETQYF.

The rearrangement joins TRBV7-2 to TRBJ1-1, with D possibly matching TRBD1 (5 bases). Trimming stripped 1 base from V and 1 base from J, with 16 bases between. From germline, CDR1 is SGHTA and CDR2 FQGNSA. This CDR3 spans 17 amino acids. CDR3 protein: CASSLVLQGRKNTEAFF. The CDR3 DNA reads TGTGCCAGCAGCTTAGTCCTTCAGGGAAGGAAGAACACTGAAGCTTTCTTT.

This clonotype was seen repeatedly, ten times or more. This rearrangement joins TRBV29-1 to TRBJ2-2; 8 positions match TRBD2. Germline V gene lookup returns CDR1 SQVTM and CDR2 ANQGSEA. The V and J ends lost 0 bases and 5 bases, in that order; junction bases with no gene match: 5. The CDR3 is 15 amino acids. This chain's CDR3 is CSVEDGRGGTGELFF. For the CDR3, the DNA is TGCAGCGTTGAAGACGGACGGGGGGGGACCGGGGAGCTGTTTTTT.

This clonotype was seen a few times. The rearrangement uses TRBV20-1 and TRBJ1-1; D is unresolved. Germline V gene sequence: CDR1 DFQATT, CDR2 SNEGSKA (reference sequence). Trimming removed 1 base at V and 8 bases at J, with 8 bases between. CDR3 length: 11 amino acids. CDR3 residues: CSARGRVEAFF. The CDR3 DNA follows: TGCAGTGCTAGAGGACGGGTGGAAGCTTTCTTT.

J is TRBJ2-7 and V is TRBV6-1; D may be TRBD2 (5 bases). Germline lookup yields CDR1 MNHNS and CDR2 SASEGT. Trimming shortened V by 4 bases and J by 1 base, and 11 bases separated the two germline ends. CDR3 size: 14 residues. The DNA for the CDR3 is TGTGCCAGCAGTGGGCGGGTCGCTTCCTACGAGCAGTACTTC. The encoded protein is CASSGRVASYEQYF.

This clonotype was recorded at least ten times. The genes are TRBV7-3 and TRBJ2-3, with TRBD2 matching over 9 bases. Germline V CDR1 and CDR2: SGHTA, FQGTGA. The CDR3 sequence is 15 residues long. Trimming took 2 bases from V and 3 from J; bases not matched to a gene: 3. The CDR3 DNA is TGTGCCAGCAGCTTACGCGGGGGGGCGACAGATACGCAGTATTTT. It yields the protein CASSLRGGATDTQYF.